This entry concerns a single TCR beta chain. Antigen: not known. Sorted-subset replicate PCRs used about 200 ng DNA, some 33,000 T cell genomes. Profiled with immunoSEQ multiplex PCR; TCRdb holds only in-frame clones, not every one. The table lists millions of clones, 85% to 95% of them singletons. Splitting the CD4+ cells yielded a CD45RA+ naive subset and a CD45RA-negative memory subset. This entry comes from a study of shared clonotypes between healthy human individuals. The CDR3 loop spans 11 amino acids. Germline values: CDR1 ENHRY, CDR2 SYGVKD. Trimming pared 3 bases from V and 6 bases from J, leaving 4 bases between. Findings of the study overall: As a rule, naive subsets had a larger estimated richness than memory subsets.

The chain carries TRBV10-3 and TRBJ2-3; D gene uncertain. Sequences were obtained from naive CD4+ T cells sorted from blood. Stated subset: CD45RA+ positively selected. The receptor comes from a man between 18 and 35 years old in good health. CDR3 in DNA: TGTGCCATCAGTGACTTGGATACGCAGTATTTT. The encoded protein is CAISDLDTQYF.